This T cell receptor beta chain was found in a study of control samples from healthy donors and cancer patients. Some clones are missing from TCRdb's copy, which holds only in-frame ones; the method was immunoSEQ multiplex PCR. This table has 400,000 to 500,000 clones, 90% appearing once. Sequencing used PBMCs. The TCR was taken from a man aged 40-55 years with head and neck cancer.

The CDR3 DNA reads as TGTGCCATCAGTGAGACGGGTTTGGGCCACGAGCAGTACTTC. Translated, it gives CAISETGLGHEQYF. The chain uses TRBV10-3 and TRBJ2-7, with D unresolved. The CDR3 length is 14 residues. The V end lost 2 bases, the J end lost 5 bases, and 13 bases lay between the germline ends. CDR1 and CDR2 (germline): ENHRY, SYGVKD.